The next 25 T cell receptor beta chains were all read from a single sample in a study of T cells in Graves' hyperthyroidism and ophthalmopathy. Regions amplified from RNA transcripts were the TCR beta CDR3 regions. TCR CDR3 regions were first amplified by RT-PCR with HTBI primers. TCRdb re-called the multiplex PCR reads with MiXCR, one entry per CDR3 protein. The sample has a few hundred thousand distinct CDR3 sequences; 13% are singletons. The sample was blood. These receptors were collected from a man aged 25 to 40 with Graves' hyperthyroidism that later progressed to Graves' ophthalmopathy.

This clonotype was detected ten times or more. The V call is TRBV3-1, the J call TRBJ2-1; D is possibly TRBD1 or TRBD2 (6 bases each). The ends were cut back, 0 bases at V and 4 bases at J, with 10 bases in the middle. CDR1 is LGHDT, CDR2 YNNKEL, per germline (reference sequence). CDR3 size: 15 residues. CDR3 DNA: TGTGCCAGCAGCCAAGATGGGGGGCGGTACAATGAGCAGTTCTTC. Amino acids: CASSQDGGRYNEQFF.

This clonotype came up many times. The V call is TRBV28, the J call TRBJ1-1, with D possibly matching TRBD1 (6 bases). V gave up 5 bases and J gave up 3 bases, with 13 bases separating them. CDR1 and CDR2 (germline): MDHEN, SYDVKM. This CDR3 is built from 14 residues. DNA for the CDR3: TGTGCCAGCAGTCCCGGGACACCATACACTGAAGCTTTCTTT. Translating it yields CASSPGTPYTEAFF.

As to this clonotype: One end of the junction is discordant with germline, which a read error may explain. The chain carries TRBV3-1 and TRBJ2-7; 9 positions agree with TRBD2. There are 14 residues in the CDR3. The germline V gene has CDR1 LGHDT and CDR2 YNNKEL (reference sequence). The DNA of the CDR3 is TGTGCCAGCAGTCAAGGACTAGCGCACTACGAGCAGTACTTC. Translated, it gives CASSQGLAHYEQYF.

The chain combines TRBV7-9 with TRBJ2-7; tentative D call: TRBD1 (6 bases). CDR3 length equals 14 residues. Trimming removed 5 bases at V and 0 bases at J, with 11 bases between. Per germline, CDR1 SEHNR and CDR2 FQNEAQ (reference sequence). The CDR3 reads CASSPKGGSYEQYF. The CDR3 DNA reads TGTGCCAGCAGCCCCAAAGGGGGCTCCTACGAGCAGTACTTC. Based on the CDR3 plus reference TRBV7-9 and TRBJ2-7, the full variable domain is DTGVSQNPRHKITKRGQNVTFRCDPISEHNRLYWYRQTLGQGPEFLTYFQNEAQLEKSRLLSDRFSAERPKGSFSTLEIQRTEQGDSAMYLCASSPKGGSYEQYFGPGTRLTVT.

This clonotype occurred many times. The chain has TRBV28 and TRBJ2-5, with TRBD2 matching 11 bases. This CDR3 has 17 residues. The V segment lost 0 bases and the J segment 4 bases; nucleotides outside the gene matches: 7. CDR1 MDHEN and CDR2 SYDVKM come from the germline V gene. CDR3 protein: CASSLWYSGGAPETQYF. The CDR3 region has the DNA TGTGCCAGCAGTTTATGGTATAGCGGGGGGGCCCCAGAGACCCAGTACTTC.

This clonotype was seen at least ten times. The rearrangement uses TRBV9 and TRBJ1-5, with a tentative D call TRBD1 (5 bases). This CDR3 has 15 amino acids. From germline, CDR1 is SGDLS and CDR2 YYNGEE. V was clipped by 4 bases and J by 6 bases, with 17 bases between them. CDR3: CASSPMLGGGQPQHF. The DNA for the CDR3 is TGTGCCAGCAGCCCCATGCTGGGGGGGGGTCAGCCCCAGCATTTT. The full variable domain, in which reference TRBV9 and TRBJ1-5 provide the parts outside the CDR3, is DSGVTQTPKHLITATGQRVTLRCSPRSGDLSVYWYQQSLDQGLQFLIQYYNGEERAKGNILERFSAQQFPDLHSELNLSSLELGDSALYFCASSPMLGGGQPQHFGDGTRLSIL.

The sample holds many counts of this clonotype. The J gene is TRBJ2-3, the V gene TRBV7-8; 8 bases are shared with TRBD2. The V gene end was trimmed by 6 bases and the J gene end by 10 bases; junction bases not matched to a gene: 12. Looked up from germline, CDR1 is SGHVS and CDR2 is FQNEAQ. The CDR3 loop spans 14 amino acids. CDR3 sequence: CASSPGGTGAAQYF. DNA of the CDR3: TGTGCCAGCAGTCCGGGGGGGACCGGGGCGGCGCAGTATTTT.

This clonotype was seen ten or more times. The V call is TRBV11-1, the J call TRBJ1-2; D gene unclear. The CDR3 sequence is 12 residues long. V was cut by 3 bases and J by 4 bases, with 6 bases left in between. The germline V gene encodes CDR1 SGHAT and CDR2 FQDESV (reference sequence). CDR3 loop: CASSFGTYGYTF. In DNA form, the CDR3 reads TGTGCCAGCAGCTTCGGCACCTATGGCTACACCTTC.

About this clonotype: Since a much larger clone is just one base distant, this may be a read error. The genes are TRBV11-1 and TRBJ2-1; 9 bases align to TRBD1. The CDR3 extends over 15 amino acids. CDR1 SGHAT and CDR2 FQDESV come from the germline V gene (reference sequence). V was pared by 7 bases and J by 6 bases, with 10 bases of the junction left unmatched. The CDR3 nucleotides are TGTGCCAGCACCAGAGGACAGGGGCCCCGCAATGAGCAGTTCTTC. This codes for CASTRGQGPRNEQFF. Complete variable domain (other parts from reference TRBV11-1 and TRBJ2-1): EAEVAQSPRYKITEKSQAVAFWCDPISGHATLYWYRQILGQGPELLVQFQDESVVDDSQLPKDRFSAERLKGVDSTLKIQPAELGDSAMYLCASTRGQGPRNEQFFGPGTRLTVL.

This chain connects TRBV9 to TRBJ1-4; D ambiguous. The germline gives CDR1 SGDLS, CDR2 YYNGEE. The CDR3 loop spans 12 amino acids. Trimming shortened V by 3 bases and J by 7 bases, and 7 bases separated the two germline ends. As DNA, the CDR3 is TGTGCCAGCAGCGGAGTTGCTGAAAAACTGTTTTTT. Its translation: CASSGVAEKLFF.

This clonotype was recorded a few times. The chain combines TRBV10-3 with TRBJ2-2, with D uncertain. Trimming took 3 bases from V and 5 from J, leaving 13 bases between them. The CDR3 runs to 15 residues. The germline gives CDR1 ENHRY, CDR2 SYGVKD. The CDR3 sequence: CAISDSKIGTGELFF. DNA for the CDR3: TGTGCCATCAGTGACTCCAAAATAGGGACCGGGGAGCTGTTTTTT.

This clonotype was found many times. The chain links TRBV7-2 to TRBJ2-3, with 7 positions matching TRBD2. The CDR3 extends over 15 amino acids. J gave up 2 bases and V 1 base, and 3 bases lay outside the gene matches. From germline, CDR1 is SGHTA and CDR2 FQGNSA. In nucleotides, the CDR3 is TGTGCCAGCAGCTTAGGCCTAGCGGTCACAGATACGCAGTATTTT. This encodes CASSLGLAVTDTQYF.

As to this clonotype: The conserved final phenylalanine or tryptophan is absent from the CDR3, which likely points to a read error. The chain couples TRBV30 to TRBJ1-5, with TRBD1 matching 9 bases. With 3 bases clipped from V and 3 bases from J, the junction kept 9 bases outside the gene matches. The CDR3 extends over 16 amino acids. CDR1 and CDR2 from the germline V gene are GTSNPN and SVGIG (reference sequence). The CDR3 nucleotides are TGTGCCTGGAGAGTTAAAGGACAGGGGTACAATCAGCCCCAGCATCTT. Its protein is CAWRVKGQGYNQPQHL.

At least ten counts were recorded for this clonotype. The rearrangement joins TRBV7-9 to TRBJ2-5, with TRBD2 identical over 8 bases. The V segment lost 2 bases and the J segment 5 bases; nucleotides outside the gene matches: 7. The CDR3 is made up of 15 amino acids. Germline assignment: CDR1 SEHNR and CDR2 FQNEAQ (reference sequence). The CDR3 DNA reads as TGTGCCAGCAGCTTACTTAGCGGGGAGGGGGAGACCCAGTACTTC. Translation: CASSLLSGEGETQYF.

The chain is built from TRBV27 and TRBJ2-7; D uncertain. V shed 0 bases and J shed 2 bases, with 14 bases lying between them. CDR1 is MNHEY and CDR2 is SMNVEV in the germline V gene (reference sequence). The CDR3 has 16 residues. As DNA, the CDR3 is TGTGCCAGCAGTTTATCGGAGTCTTGGCGGACCTACGAGCAGTACTTC. As protein: CASSLSESWRTYEQYF.

V and J are TRBV12-3 or TRBV12-4 and TRBJ2-5, with D uncertain. The V and J ends lost 5 bases and 0 bases respectively, with 4 bases between them. There are 12 residues in the CDR3. This CDR3 reads CASSHDQETQYF. CDR3 DNA sequence: TGTGCCAGCAGTCACGACCAAGAGACCCAGTACTTC.

This clonotype was counted a few times. This chain uses TRBV27 with TRBJ1-4; 8 bases fit TRBD1. This CDR3 comprises 14 residues. The V segment lost 5 bases and the J segment 5 bases; nucleotides outside the gene matches: 4. The germline V gene encodes CDR1 MNHEY and CDR2 SMNVEV (reference sequence). CDR3 protein: CASSPAGGNEKLFF. CDR3 sequence (DNA): TGTGCCAGCAGTCCCGCAGGGGGCAATGAAAAACTGTTTTTT.

The genes are TRBV20-1 and TRBJ1-1; TRBD1 might be the D (5 bases). With 5 bases removed from V and 0 bases from J, the gap between germline ends came to 16 bases. The CDR3 length is 15 residues. In germline, CDR1 is DFQATT, CDR2 SNEGSKA (reference sequence). The CDR3 loop is CSAPGGSPMNTEAFF. The CDR3 DNA is TGCAGTGCTCCCGGGGGGAGCCCCATGAACACTGAAGCTTTCTTT.

This clonotype came up a few times. The CDR3 region has the DNA TGTGCCAGCATATTGTACTTACGAGACACCGGGGAGCTGTTTTTT. Translation: CASILYLRDTGELFF. V usage is TRBV6-1 and J usage is TRBJ2-2, with D uncertain. CDR3 length equals 15 residues. V was trimmed by 7 bases and J by 3 bases, leaving 15 bases between them. The V gene's germline CDR1 is MNHNS and CDR2 SASEGT.

This clonotype occurred many times. The chain recombines TRBV7-9 with TRBJ2-7; unclear D gene. The V and J ends lost 2 bases and 5 bases respectively, with 16 bases between them. The CDR3 spans 15 residues. Germline CDR1 is SEHNR and CDR2 is FQNEAQ (reference sequence). CDR3: CASSLSALLTDEQYF. CDR3 DNA sequence: TGTGCCAGCAGCTTATCAGCCCTATTAACCGACGAGCAGTACTTC.

This clonotype was recorded a few times. A read error may explain this, as a much larger clone is one base away. The chain employs TRBV11-2 and TRBJ1-1; D call uncertain. CDR3 length equals 15 residues. Germline V gives CDR1 SGHAT, CDR2 FQNNGV. The CDR3 region is CASGLMGGEGTEAFF. CDR3 nucleotide sequence: TGTGCCAGCGGCTTAATGGGAGGAGAGGGAACTGAAGCTTTCTTT.

J is TRBJ1-1 and V is TRBV29-1; D might be TRBD1 (6 bases). Looked up from germline, CDR1 is SQVTM and CDR2 is ANQGSEA. The CDR3 is 15 residues long. Deletions cut 4 bases from V and 3 bases from J, with 18 bases between. CDR3 sequence: CSVVGAGGKDTEAFF. Here the CDR3 DNA reads TGCAGCGTTGTGGGGGCGGGAGGGAAAGACACTGAAGCTTTCTTT.

In this sample, this clonotype turned up many times. This chain links TRBV6-1 with TRBJ2-1; TRBD2 matches 7 bases. This CDR3 region has 15 residues. With 7 bases clipped from V and 5 bases from J, the junction kept 11 bases outside the gene matches. From germline, CDR1 is MNHNS and CDR2 SASEGT. The CDR3 DNA is TGTGCCAGCAAGCGGGGCGGGGGAGGGCACAATGAGCAGTTCTTC. It specifies CASKRGGGGHNEQFF.

The chain combines TRBV5-1 with TRBJ2-1; D might be TRBD1 or TRBD2, each matching 6 bases. Germline CDR1 reads SGHRS; CDR2 reads YFSETQ. The CDR3 sequence is 15 residues long. V lost 2 bases, J lost 5 bases, and 14 bases lay in between. The CDR3 DNA follows: TGCGCCAGCAGCTTAGGGGGGACCCCTGACAATGAGCAGTTCTTC. It is translated as CASSLGGTPDNEQFF.

V gene TRBV5-4 combines with J gene TRBJ2-1, with a weak D call TRBD1 (5 bases). V was trimmed by 0 bases and J by 7 bases, leaving 17 bases between them. Germline CDR1 is SGHNT and CDR2 is YYREEE (reference sequence). This CDR3 spans 16 amino acids. The CDR3 nucleotides are TGTGCCAGCAGCTTGGGAACAGGTGTTCTTGGAAATGAGCAGTTCTTC. This sequence encodes CASSLGTGVLGNEQFF.